Listed below are T cell receptor beta chains from one sample, sequenced in a study of identical twins. TCRdb used MiXCR to reprocess the 5' RACE reads, holding one entry per CDR3 protein. The table includes hundreds of thousands of distinct CDR3 sequences, 15% to 20% detected once. Separately, the same data were catalogued under a study of T cells expressing NK-cell markers.

Sample: PBMCs. The receptors come from a woman aged 18 to 35 in good health. Both conserved end residues are part of each CDR3. The D gene is left open where the match is weak. A clone size is listed for some rows: how often the clone was seen (once, few, many), or a class if it is expanded.

J gene: TRBJ2-7; clone size: NA; V gene: TRBV7-9; D gene: TRBD1; CDR3 length: 14; CDR3 protein: CASSLDRRLYEQYF; CDR3 DNA: TGTGCCAGCAGCCTGGACAGGAGATTATACGAGCAGTACTTC
J gene: TRBJ2-1; clone size: few; V gene: TRBV6-2/TRBV6-3; D gene: TRBD2; CDR3 length: 15; CDR3 protein: CASEGGTSGSYEQFF; CDR3 DNA: TGTGCCAGCGAGGGGGGTACTAGCGGGAGTTATGAGCAGTTCTTC
J gene: TRBJ2-1; clone size: once; V gene: TRBV19; D gene: TRBD2; CDR3 length: 14; CDR3 protein: CASRGLLVGNEQFF; CDR3 DNA: TGTGCCAGTAGGGGACTACTAGTGGGAAATGAGCAGTTCTTC
J gene: TRBJ2-3; clone size: few; V gene: TRBV5-6; D gene: NA; CDR3 length: 15; CDR3 protein: CASSLFRASTDTQYF; CDR3 DNA: TGTGCCAGCAGCTTGTTCCGGGCAAGCACAGATACGCAGTATTTT
J gene: TRBJ2-5; clone size: many; V gene: TRBV20-1; D gene: TRBD1; CDR3 length: 13; CDR3 protein: CSARGDRKETQYF; CDR3 DNA: TGCAGTGCTAGGGGGGACAGGAAAGAGACCCAGTACTTC
J gene: TRBJ2-2; clone size: few; V gene: TRBV12-3/TRBV12-4; D gene: NA; CDR3 length: 13; CDR3 protein: CASRHGNTGELFF; CDR3 DNA: TGTGCCAGCAGGCACGGAAACACCGGGGAGCTGTTTTTT
J gene: TRBJ2-7; clone size: NA; V gene: TRBV9; D gene: NA; CDR3 length: 13; CDR3 protein: CASGGRSGYEQYF; CDR3 DNA: TGTGCCAGCGGTGGGAGGTCCGGCTACGAGCAGTACTTC
J gene: TRBJ2-3; clone size: NA; V gene: TRBV29-1; D gene: NA; CDR3 length: 14; CDR3 protein: CSVGVGLYTDTQYF; CDR3 DNA: TGCAGCGTTGGGGTCGGCCTTTACACAGATACGCAGTATTTT
J gene: TRBJ2-7; clone size: NA; V gene: TRBV2; D gene: NA; CDR3 length: 15; CDR3 protein: CASSEGGASSYEQYF; CDR3 DNA: TGTGCCAGCAGTGAAGGCGGGGCTAGCTCCTACGAGCAGTACTTC
J gene: TRBJ2-7; clone size: few; V gene: TRBV7-9; D gene: NA; CDR3 length: 17; CDR3 protein: CASSLTPLAGAIHEQYF; CDR3 DNA: TGTGCCAGCAGCTTAACACCTCTTGCAGGGGCGATACACGAGCAGTACTTC
J gene: TRBJ2-1; clone size: few; V gene: TRBV27; D gene: TRBD2; CDR3 length: 16; CDR3 protein: CASSPYDQRGSNEQFF; CDR3 DNA: TGTGCCAGCAGTCCTTACGATCAGCGGGGCTCCAATGAGCAGTTCTTC
J gene: TRBJ2-1; clone size: NA; V gene: TRBV20-1; D gene: NA; CDR3 length: 15; CDR3 protein: CSARDRGSSKYEQFF; CDR3 DNA: TGCAGTGCTAGAGATAGGGGGAGTTCAAAGTATGAGCAGTTCTTC
J gene: TRBJ2-1; clone size: few; V gene: TRBV7-6; D gene: TRBD2; CDR3 length: 15; CDR3 protein: CASSSRWEGPNEQFF; CDR3 DNA: TGTGCCAGCAGCTCCAGGTGGGAGGGCCCCAATGAGCAGTTCTTC
J gene: TRBJ2-1; clone size: NA; V gene: TRBV5-6; D gene: TRBD2; CDR3 length: 17; CDR3 protein: CASSPQGTSGIYNEQFF; CDR3 DNA: TGTGCCAGCAGCCCACAAGGGACTAGCGGGATTTACAATGAGCAGTTCTTC
J gene: TRBJ1-2; clone size: NA; V gene: TRBV30; D gene: NA; CDR3 length: 11; CDR3 protein: CAWSVPGSPTF; CDR3 DNA: TGTGCCTGGAGTGTACCGGGGTCCCCCACCTTC
J gene: TRBJ2-5; clone size: NA; V gene: TRBV7-9; D gene: NA; CDR3 length: 14; CDR3 protein: CASSEDSLQETQYF; CDR3 DNA: TGTGCCAGCAGCGAAGACAGTCTCCAAGAGACCCAGTACTTC
J gene: TRBJ2-2; clone size: NA; V gene: TRBV2; D gene: NA; CDR3 length: 12; CDR3 protein: CASMEDTGELFF; CDR3 DNA: TGTGCCAGCATGGAGGACACCGGGGAGCTGTTTTTT
J gene: TRBJ2-1; clone size: NA; V gene: TRBV20-1; D gene: NA; CDR3 length: 16; CDR3 protein: CSARDRTRSSYNEQFF; CDR3 DNA: TGCAGTGCTAGAGATCGGACTCGAAGCTCCTACAATGAGCAGTTCTTC
J gene: TRBJ2-1; clone size: NA; V gene: TRBV5-1; D gene: TRBD2; CDR3 length: 15; CDR3 protein: CASSPRPRGNNEQFF; CDR3 DNA: TGCGCCAGCAGCCCTAGACCGCGGGGGAACAATGAGCAGTTCTTC
J gene: TRBJ1-2; clone size: NA; V gene: TRBV10-2; D gene: NA; CDR3 length: 13; CDR3 protein: CASSDPGAYGYTF; CDR3 DNA: TGCGCCAGCAGTGACCCAGGGGCCTATGGCTACACCTTC
J gene: TRBJ2-3; clone size: NA; V gene: TRBV11-3; D gene: NA; CDR3 length: 14; CDR3 protein: CASRRGGEADTQYF; CDR3 DNA: TGTGCCAGCAGGAGAGGGGGGGAGGCAGATACGCAGTATTTT
J gene: TRBJ2-2; clone size: few; V gene: TRBV29-1; D gene: NA; CDR3 length: 15; CDR3 protein: CSVGQSSSNTGELFF; CDR3 DNA: TGCAGCGTTGGGCAGTCCAGTTCGAACACCGGGGAGCTGTTTTTT
J gene: TRBJ2-1; clone size: few; V gene: TRBV7-8; D gene: NA; CDR3 length: 14; CDR3 protein: CASSLEWSSREQFF; CDR3 DNA: TGTGCCAGCAGCTTAGAATGGTCTAGTCGGGAGCAGTTCTTC
J gene: TRBJ1-1; clone size: few; V gene: TRBV20-1; D gene: TRBD1; CDR3 length: 13; CDR3 protein: CSATGTASTEAFF; CDR3 DNA: TGCAGTGCCACAGGGACAGCGAGCACTGAAGCTTTCTTT
J gene: TRBJ2-7; clone size: few; V gene: TRBV20-1; D gene: NA; CDR3 length: 13; CDR3 protein: CSASYKLGDEQYF; CDR3 DNA: TGCAGTGCCTCGTACAAGTTGGGGGACGAGCAGTACTTC
J gene: TRBJ2-1; clone size: few; V gene: TRBV7-2; D gene: NA; CDR3 length: 15; CDR3 protein: CASSLGGAGGNEQFF; CDR3 DNA: TGTGCCAGCAGCTTAGGGGGGGCAGGAGGCAATGAGCAGTTCTTC
J gene: TRBJ1-3; clone size: NA; V gene: TRBV20-1; D gene: TRBD1; CDR3 length: 12; CDR3 protein: CSAPGQGNTIYF; CDR3 DNA: TGCAGTGCACCGGGACAGGGAAACACCATATATTTT
J gene: TRBJ1-2; clone size: NA; V gene: TRBV12-3/TRBV12-4; D gene: NA; CDR3 length: 12; CDR3 protein: CASSRGPGGYTF; CDR3 DNA: TGTGCCAGCAGTCGGGGGCCGGGTGGCTACACCTTC
J gene: TRBJ2-6; clone size: NA; V gene: TRBV2; D gene: NA; CDR3 length: 14; CDR3 protein: CATLDYSGANVLTF; CDR3 DNA: TGTGCCACCCTAGACTACTCTGGGGCCAACGTCCTGACTTTC